The source of this T cell receptor beta chain is a study of Tregs in tolerant kidney transplant recipients. Assay: immunoSEQ multiplex PCR; the TCRdb copy retains only in-frame clones and omits some. This repertoire shows approximately 90,000 clones, just over 90% found once; its top ten account for roughly 4.7%. Looked up from germline, CDR1 is SGHRS and CDR2 is YFSETQ. This CDR3 region has 17 residues. V gave up 1 base and J gave up 4 bases; unmatched junction bases: 9. The rearrangement links TRBV5-1 to TRBJ2-5; 11 positions agree with TRBD2. This sequence originates from a human donor in good health. The sequencing sample was made of CD8+ T cells from blood. As DNA, the CDR3 is TGCGCCAGCAGCTTGACGCTAGCGGGGGGCGAGGGAGAGACCCAGTACTTC. Amino acid sequence: CASSLTLAGGEGETQYF.